The T cell receptor beta chain described here comes from a study of blood T cell repertoires in COVID-19. At the level of the study: Donors in the United States, Italy and Spain gave samples during acute or convalescent COVID-19.

Authors' processing steps: Amplification from reference gene primers served as the basis for estimated nucleated cell counts. Method: immunoSEQ multiplex PCR; TCRdb's copy keeps in-frame clones and lacks some. D and trimming were read from the DNA, whereas the V and J calls and clone size are those reported in that table. The top ten hold about 1.2% of the sample, which has 310,000 or so clones, 80% to 90% seen once. This CDR3 has 16 residues. Trimming pared 5 bases from V and 7 bases from J, leaving 23 bases between. Germline CDR1 is LNHDA and CDR2 is SQIVND (reference sequence). The sequence was collected from a woman in her forties or fifties with acute or convalescent COVID-19. The material sequenced was peripheral blood. This chain links TRBV19 with TRBJ1-2; the D gene is possibly TRBD1 (5 bases). The CDR3 DNA reads as TGTGCCAGTAGTGGGGGGGGGACCGCCGTCGCTCCTGGCTACACCTTC. The encoded protein is CASSGGGTAVAPGYTF.